The rows below give T cell receptor beta chains drawn from one sample of a study of shared clonotypes between healthy human individuals. Generated by immunoSEQ multiplex PCR, the TCRdb table keeps only in-frame clones and is missing some. The sample lists some 2,500,000 clones, roughly 93% occurring once. The material sequenced was naive CD4+ T cells from PBMCs. The receptor source for this set is a man aged 18 to 30 in good health. Some clones in this sample may be carry-over from other donors' samples. CDR3s include the opening cysteine and the closing phenylalanine or tryptophan. Each record gives: J gene, clone size, D gene, V gene, CDR3 protein, CDR3 DNA. A D gene is named only where the DNA matches it firmly. Rows give clone size only sometimes, using once, few, many, or a class for an expanded clone.

J gene: TRBJ1-2; clone size: .; D gene: .; V gene: TRBV7-3; CDR3 protein: CASSQGSWGYGYTF; CDR3 DNA: TGTGCCAGCAGCCAGGGGTCTTGGGGCTATGGCTACACCTTC
J gene: TRBJ1-5; clone size: .; D gene: .; V gene: TRBV30; CDR3 protein: CAWSADRGGNQPQHF; CDR3 DNA: TGTGCCTGGAGTGCCGACCGGGGGGGCAATCAGCCCCAGCATTTT
J gene: TRBJ2-5; clone size: .; D gene: TRBD2; V gene: TRBV5-8; CDR3 protein: CASSFLRGGAASTQYF; CDR3 DNA: TGTGCCAGCAGCTTCCTGCGGGGGGGCGCGGCCTCGACCCAGTACTTC
J gene: TRBJ2-3; clone size: .; D gene: .; V gene: TRBV7-7; CDR3 protein: CASSIQSTDTQYF; CDR3 DNA: TGTGCCAGCAGCATTCAGAGCACAGATACGCAGTATTTT
J gene: TRBJ2-7; clone size: .; D gene: .; V gene: TRBV20-1; CDR3 protein: CSALSIEQYF; CDR3 DNA: TGCAGTGCGCTCTCGATCGAGCAGTACTTC
J gene: TRBJ2-1; clone size: .; D gene: TRBD1; V gene: TRBV7-2; CDR3 protein: CASSLRTGKDEQFF; CDR3 DNA: TGTGCCAGCAGCCTCAGGACAGGGAAGGATGAGCAGTTCTTC
J gene: TRBJ2-5; clone size: .; D gene: TRBD1; V gene: TRBV2; CDR3 protein: CASAYGGTGGPGPYF; CDR3 DNA: TGTGCCAGCGCCTATGGGGGGACAGGGGGCCCTGGGCCTTACTTC
J gene: TRBJ2-1; clone size: .; D gene: .; V gene: TRBV6-6; CDR3 protein: CASSSGGNEQFF; CDR3 DNA: TGTGCCAGCAGTTCCGGGGGCAATGAGCAGTTCTTC
J gene: TRBJ2-6; clone size: .; D gene: TRBD2; V gene: TRBV5-1; CDR3 protein: CASSRGLANSGANVLAF; CDR3 DNA: TGCGCCAGCAGCCGGGGACTAGCGAACTCTGGGGCCAACGTCCTGGCTTTC
J gene: TRBJ1-1; clone size: .; D gene: .; V gene: TRBV5-4; CDR3 protein: CASSSDPTGYTEAFF; CDR3 DNA: TGTGCCAGCAGCTCCGATCCGACTGGATACACTGAAGCTTTCTTT
J gene: TRBJ1-5; clone size: .; D gene: .; V gene: TRBV28; CDR3 protein: CASSFYRGVGNQPQHF; CDR3 DNA: TGTGCCAGCAGTTTCTACAGAGGTGTAGGGAATCAGCCCCAGCATTTT
J gene: TRBJ2-7; clone size: once; D gene: TRBD1; V gene: TRBV6-1; CDR3 protein: CASSWDRGPYEQYF; CDR3 DNA: TGTGCCAGCAGTTGGGACAGGGGGCCATACGAGCAGTACTTC
J gene: TRBJ2-7; clone size: .; D gene: TRBD1; V gene: TRBV28; CDR3 protein: CASSPPPGQGIFEQYF; CDR3 DNA: TGTGCCAGCAGCCCGCCTCCGGGACAGGGGATCTTCGAGCAGTACTTC
J gene: TRBJ2-7; clone size: .; D gene: .; V gene: TRBV5-5; CDR3 protein: CASSPPDRYSYEQYF; CDR3 DNA: TGTGCCAGCAGCCCCCCGGACCGCTACTCCTACGAGCAGTACTTC
J gene: TRBJ2-7; clone size: .; D gene: .; V gene: TRBV28; CDR3 protein: CASTRGSEQYF; CDR3 DNA: TGTGCCAGCACTAGGGGGAGCGAGCAGTACTTC
J gene: TRBJ1-2; clone size: .; D gene: .; V gene: TRBV6-4; CDR3 protein: CASSDSFQAGTTCGYTF; CDR3 DNA: TGTGCCAGCAGTGACTCGTTTCAGGCTGGGACAACTTGTGGCTACACCTTC
J gene: TRBJ2-5; clone size: .; D gene: .; V gene: TRBV6-5; CDR3 protein: CASSTSQETQYF; CDR3 DNA: TGTGCCAGCAGTACAAGCCAAGAGACCCAGTACTTC
J gene: TRBJ2-7; clone size: .; D gene: .; V gene: TRBV11-3; CDR3 protein: CASSTPDIGSYEQYF; CDR3 DNA: TGTGCCAGCAGCACCCCGGACATTGGCTCCTACGAGCAGTACTTC
J gene: TRBJ2-6; clone size: .; D gene: .; V gene: TRBV2; CDR3 protein: CASSERSGLSGANVLTF; CDR3 DNA: TGTGCCAGCAGCGAGAGATCAGGGCTCTCTGGGGCCAACGTCCTGACTTTC
J gene: TRBJ2-5; clone size: .; D gene: .; V gene: TRBV7-9; CDR3 protein: CASSLGDYVQAYF; CDR3 DNA: TGTGCCAGCAGCTTAGGGGATTACGTACAGGCCTACTTC
J gene: TRBJ2-7; clone size: once; D gene: TRBD2; V gene: TRBV14; CDR3 protein: CASSQRLAGVNSYEQYF; CDR3 DNA: TGTGCCAGCAGCCAGCGGCTAGCGGGTGTTAACTCCTACGAGCAGTACTTC
J gene: TRBJ1-5; clone size: .; D gene: .; V gene: TRBV19; CDR3 protein: CASSFGRSNQPQHF; CDR3 DNA: TGTGCCAGTTCCTTTGGCAGAAGCAATCAGCCCCAGCATTTT
J gene: TRBJ2-7; clone size: .; D gene: .; V gene: TRBV25-1; CDR3 protein: CASSPLTVAYEQYF; CDR3 DNA: TGTGCCAGCAGCCCCCTCACCGTCGCCTACGAGCAGTACTTC
J gene: TRBJ2-3; clone size: .; D gene: TRBD2; V gene: TRBV7-6; CDR3 protein: CASSLVGGSLADTQYF; CDR3 DNA: TGTGCCAGCAGCTTAGTTGGCGGGAGTTTGGCAGATACGCAGTATTTT
J gene: TRBJ2-3; clone size: .; D gene: TRBD1; V gene: TRBV5-6; CDR3 protein: CASSQTGFGGTDTQYF; CDR3 DNA: TGTGCCAGCAGCCAGACAGGGTTCGGGGGCACAGATACGCAGTATTTT
J gene: TRBJ2-7; clone size: .; D gene: .; V gene: TRBV5-1; CDR3 protein: CASSLGRAPNEQYF; CDR3 DNA: TGCGCCAGCAGCTTGGGACGGGCTCCCAACGAGCAGTACTTC
J gene: TRBJ2-4; clone size: .; D gene: .; V gene: TRBV11-2; CDR3 protein: CASSLGLFGVIAKNIQYF; CDR3 DNA: TGTGCCAGCAGCTTAGGACTCTTCGGGGTAATAGCCAAAAACATTCAGTACTTC
J gene: TRBJ2-3; clone size: .; D gene: .; V gene: TRBV9; CDR3 protein: CASSVAGNTPTDTQYF; CDR3 DNA: TGTGCCAGCAGCGTAGCTGGTAACACTCCCACAGATACGCAGTATTTT
J gene: TRBJ1-1; clone size: .; D gene: .; V gene: TRBV18; CDR3 protein: CASSPPGTINEAFF; CDR3 DNA: TGTGCCAGCTCACCACCGGGGACAATTAATGAAGCTTTCTTT
J gene: TRBJ1-1; clone size: .; D gene: TRBD1; V gene: TRBV4-2; CDR3 protein: CASSQVEGQGGTEAFF; CDR3 DNA: TGTGCCAGCAGCCAAGTGGAAGGACAGGGTGGCACTGAAGCTTTCTTT
J gene: TRBJ2-7; clone size: .; D gene: TRBD2; V gene: TRBV6-5; CDR3 protein: CASSYDPTSTQEQYF; CDR3 DNA: TGTGCCAGCAGTTACGATCCGACTAGCACCCAGGAGCAGTACTTC
J gene: TRBJ2-7; clone size: .; D gene: .; V gene: TRBV28; CDR3 protein: CASSLWGGMTHYEQYF; CDR3 DNA: TGTGCCAGCAGTTTGTGGGGTGGGATGACACACTACGAGCAGTACTTC
J gene: TRBJ2-1; clone size: once; D gene: .; V gene: TRBV28; CDR3 protein: CASILGHRINEQFF; CDR3 DNA: TGTGCCAGCATCTTGGGCCATAGAATCAATGAGCAGTTCTTC
J gene: TRBJ1-5; clone size: few; D gene: .; V gene: TRBV19; CDR3 protein: CASSQQGYSNQPQHF; CDR3 DNA: TGTGCCAGTAGCCAACAGGGATATAGCAATCAGCCCCAGCATTTT
J gene: TRBJ2-5; clone size: .; D gene: .; V gene: TRBV11-2; CDR3 protein: CASSQQETQYF; CDR3 DNA: TGTGCCAGCAGCCAACAAGAGACCCAGTACTTC
J gene: TRBJ2-7; clone size: .; D gene: TRBD2; V gene: TRBV5-4; CDR3 protein: CASSQGLAGYEQYF; CDR3 DNA: TGTGCCAGCAGCCAGGGACTAGCGGGATACGAGCAGTACTTC
J gene: TRBJ2-7; clone size: .; D gene: .; V gene: TRBV19; CDR3 protein: CASSMEVSRANEQYF; CDR3 DNA: TGTGCCAGTAGTATGGAGGTCAGCAGGGCAAACGAGCAGTACTTC
J gene: TRBJ2-7; clone size: few; D gene: .; V gene: TRBV18; CDR3 protein: CASASVRQLTYEQYF; CDR3 DNA: TGTGCCAGCGCCTCCGTCCGACAGCTTACCTACGAGCAGTACTTC
J gene: TRBJ2-4; clone size: .; D gene: .; V gene: TRBV5-1; CDR3 protein: CASSLSPGKNIQYF; CDR3 DNA: TGCGCCAGCAGCTTGTCTCCAGGCAAAAACATTCAGTACTTC
J gene: TRBJ1-4; clone size: few; D gene: TRBD1; V gene: TRBV28; CDR3 protein: CASSFQGGINEKLFF; CDR3 DNA: TGTGCCAGCAGTTTCCAAGGGGGCATCAATGAAAAACTGTTTTTT
J gene: TRBJ1-2; clone size: .; D gene: .; V gene: TRBV19; CDR3 protein: CASSIVGRSNGYTF; CDR3 DNA: TGTGCCAGTAGTATAGTCGGCAGAAGTAATGGCTACACCTTC
J gene: TRBJ2-1; clone size: .; D gene: .; V gene: TRBV19; CDR3 protein: CASSIEVRNEQFF; CDR3 DNA: TGTGCCAGTAGTATCGAGGTCCGCAATGAGCAGTTCTTC
J gene: TRBJ1-2; clone size: .; D gene: TRBD1; V gene: TRBV28; CDR3 protein: CASTLTGFYYGYTF; CDR3 DNA: TGTGCCAGCACCTTGACAGGGTTCTACTATGGCTACACCTTC
J gene: TRBJ2-3; clone size: .; D gene: .; V gene: TRBV28; CDR3 protein: CASCRPTPSTDTQYF; CDR3 DNA: TGTGCCAGCTGTCGTCCCACCCCTAGCACAGATACGCAGTATTTT
J gene: TRBJ2-1; clone size: .; D gene: .; V gene: TRBV2; CDR3 protein: CASGAANSYNEQFF; CDR3 DNA: TGTGCCAGCGGGGCGGCTAACTCCTACAATGAGCAGTTCTTC
J gene: TRBJ1-2; clone size: .; D gene: .; V gene: TRBV2; CDR3 protein: CASSENGYGYTF; CDR3 DNA: TGTGCCAGCAGTGAAAACGGATATGGCTACACCTTC
J gene: TRBJ2-4; clone size: .; D gene: TRBD1; V gene: TRBV5-4; CDR3 protein: CASSNTGGLKNIQYF; CDR3 DNA: TGTGCCAGCAGCAATACAGGGGGCTTAAAAAACATTCAGTACTTC
J gene: TRBJ1-4; clone size: .; D gene: TRBD1; V gene: TRBV7-2; CDR3 protein: CASSARQGTNEKLFF; CDR3 DNA: TGTGCCAGCAGCGCTAGACAGGGAACTAATGAAAAACTGTTTTTT
J gene: TRBJ2-1; clone size: .; D gene: TRBD2; V gene: TRBV28; CDR3 protein: CASSLGGTTYNEQFF; CDR3 DNA: TGTGCCAGCAGCCTCGGGGGGACTACATACAATGAGCAGTTCTTC
J gene: TRBJ2-1; clone size: once; D gene: TRBD2; V gene: TRBV7-3; CDR3 protein: CASSVTSGIYNEQFF; CDR3 DNA: TGTGCCAGCAGCGTGACTAGCGGGATTTACAATGAGCAGTTCTTC
J gene: TRBJ2-5; clone size: .; D gene: TRBD2; V gene: TRBV9; CDR3 protein: CASSVGSSGVQETQYF; CDR3 DNA: TGTGCCAGCAGCGTAGGTTCTAGCGGGGTCCAAGAGACCCAGTACTTC
J gene: TRBJ1-2; clone size: .; D gene: TRBD1; V gene: TRBV27; CDR3 protein: CASSRTGSNYGYTF; CDR3 DNA: TGTGCCAGCAGTCGGACAGGGTCCAACTATGGCTACACCTTC
J gene: TRBJ2-5; clone size: once; D gene: .; V gene: TRBV20-1; CDR3 protein: CSGVVETQYF; CDR3 DNA: TGCAGTGGAGTCGTTGAGACCCAGTACTTC
J gene: TRBJ2-3; clone size: .; D gene: .; V gene: TRBV5-4; CDR3 protein: CASSLGGLSDTQYF; CDR3 DNA: TGTGCCAGCAGCTTGGGGGGACTGTCAGATACGCAGTATTTT
J gene: TRBJ1-2; clone size: .; D gene: .; V gene: TRBV6-6; CDR3 protein: CASSPQGLSGYTF; CDR3 DNA: TGTGCCAGCAGCCCTCAGGGGTTGAGTGGCTACACCTTC
J gene: TRBJ2-1; clone size: .; D gene: .; V gene: TRBV11-2; CDR3 protein: CASSTFRGGSYNEQFF; CDR3 DNA: TGTGCCAGCAGCACCTTCAGGGGGGGCTCCTACAATGAGCAGTTCTTC
J gene: TRBJ2-7; clone size: .; D gene: .; V gene: TRBV28; CDR3 protein: CASSSQLIWDSSYEQYF; CDR3 DNA: TGTGCCAGCAGTTCCCAACTAATTTGGGATTCCTCCTACGAGCAGTACTTC